This T cell receptor beta chain was obtained from a study of memory CD4+ T cells and cytomegalovirus serostatus. Background on the study: Donors were healthy Belgian adults, some 10 CMV seropositive and around 23 seronegative. General study points: Suggested: most of the CMV-linked TCR signature lies in CD4+ memory cells. Each of 65 to 70 CMV-associated TCRbeta sequences occurred in one to five individuals. A US-trained random forest predicted CMV serostatus with median AUC around 0.91.

This clone was seen a few times. Its antigen is not known. Method: immunoSEQ multiplex PCR; TCRdb's copy keeps in-frame clones and lacks some. The sample shows approximately 92,000 clones, 80% of them seen only once. The sort gate was single viable CD3+CD4+CD8-CD45RO+ cells for memory CD4+ T cells. The CDR3 runs 13 residues. Germline-derived CDR1 and CDR2 are SGHNT and YYREEE (reference sequence). The V end was cut by 0 bases, the J end by 10 bases, with 13 bases between. Sequenced sample: memory CD4+ T cells from blood. This clonotype originated in an adult in good health and CMV-seropositive. The chain joins TRBV5-4 to TRBJ1-1; D might be TRBD1 (6 bases). DNA of the CDR3: TGTGCCAGCAGCTTGGAACGACAGGCCAGAGCTTTCTTT. It is translated as CASSLERQARAFF.